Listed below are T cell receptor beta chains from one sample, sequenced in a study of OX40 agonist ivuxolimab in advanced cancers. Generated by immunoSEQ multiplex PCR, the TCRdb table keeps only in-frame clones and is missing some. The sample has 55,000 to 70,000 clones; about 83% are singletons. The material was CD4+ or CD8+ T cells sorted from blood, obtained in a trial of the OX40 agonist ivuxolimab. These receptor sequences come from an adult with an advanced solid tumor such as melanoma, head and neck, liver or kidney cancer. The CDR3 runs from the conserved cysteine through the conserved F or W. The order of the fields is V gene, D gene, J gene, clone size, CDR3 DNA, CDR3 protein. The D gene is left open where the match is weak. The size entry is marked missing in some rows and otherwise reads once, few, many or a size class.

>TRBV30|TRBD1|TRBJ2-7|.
TGTGCCGGGAGCCCGACAGGGTCCTACGAGCAGTACTTC
CAGSPTGSYEQYF
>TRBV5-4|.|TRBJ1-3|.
TGTGCCAGCAGTTCAGGGATTGGAAACACCATATATTTT
CASSSGIGNTIYF
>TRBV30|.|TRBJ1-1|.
TGTGCCTGGACTGTCAACACTGAAGCTTTCTTT
CAWTVNTEAFF
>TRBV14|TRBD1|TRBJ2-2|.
TGTGCCAGCAGCCAACAACAGGGGCCCGGGGAGCTGTTTTTT
CASSQQQGPGELFF
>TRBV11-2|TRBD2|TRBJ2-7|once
TGTGCCAGCACCGCCGCCTGGACTAGTAACTACGAGCAGTACTTC
CASTAAWTSNYEQYF
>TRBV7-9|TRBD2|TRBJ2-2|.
TGTGCCAGCAGCTTGACTAGCGGTACGAACACCGGGGAGCTGTTTTTT
CASSLTSGTNTGELFF
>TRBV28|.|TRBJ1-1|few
TGTGCCAACCGACAGCGGATGAACACTGAAGCTTTCTTT
CANRQRMNTEAFF
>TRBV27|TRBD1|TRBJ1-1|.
TGTGCCAGCATCTCAGGGGGGGGGAACACTGAAGCTTTCTTT
CASISGGGNTEAFF
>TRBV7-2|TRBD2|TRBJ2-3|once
TGTGCCAGCAGCTTAGTGGCTAGCGGGGGGGCAGTAGATACGCAGTATTTT
CASSLVASGGAVDTQYF
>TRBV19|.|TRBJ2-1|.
TGTGCCAGTAATGACGTCAGCTGGGGAATGAATGAGCAGTTCTTC
CASNDVSWGMNEQFF
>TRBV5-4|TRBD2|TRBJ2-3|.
TGTGCCACAAGGGGGTTTAGCGGGAGCCCAGATACGCAGTATTTT
CATRGFSGSPDTQYF
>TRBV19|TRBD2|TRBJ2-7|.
TGTGCCAGTAGTATTGGAGCGGGGTGGGAAGACTACGAGCAGTACTTC
CASSIGAGWEDYEQYF
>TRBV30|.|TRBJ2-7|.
TGTGCCTGGAGTGATACCTACGAGCAGTACTTC
CAWSDTYEQYF
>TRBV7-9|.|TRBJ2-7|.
TGTGCCAGCAGCCTCGACTCGGGAGCATGGGGGGTTCCCTACGAGCAGTACTTC
CASSLDSGAWGVPYEQYF
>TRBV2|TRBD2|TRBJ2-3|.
TGTGCCAGCAGCTTAGCGGGAGCCCTTTACACAGATACGCAGTATTTT
CASSLAGALYTDTQYF
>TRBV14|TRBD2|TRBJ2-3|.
TGTGCCAGCAGCGAACTATGGGGGGGGAGCACAGATACGCAGTATTTT
CASSELWGGSTDTQYF
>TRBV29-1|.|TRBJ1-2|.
TGCAGCGTTGAAGCGGGGACCCTTAACTATGGCTACACCTTC
CSVEAGTLNYGYTF
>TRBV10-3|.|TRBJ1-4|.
TGTGCCATCAGTGAGTCTGCCCAGGAGGCAACTAATGAAAAACTGTTTTTT
CAISESAQEATNEKLFF
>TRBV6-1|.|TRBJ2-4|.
TGTGCCAGCAGTGAAGGGGGGGCCAAAAACATTCAGTACTTC
CASSEGGAKNIQYF
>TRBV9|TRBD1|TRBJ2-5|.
TGTGCCAGCAGCGTAGAGCCGGGACAGGGTGGGGAGACCCAGTACTTC
CASSVEPGQGGETQYF
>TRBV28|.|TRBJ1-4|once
TGTGCCAGCAGTTCACCGGGAGCTAATGAAAAACTGTTTTTT
CASSSPGANEKLFF
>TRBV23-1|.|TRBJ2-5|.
TGCGCCAGCAGTCAAGGACATGGTTCCGGCCAAGAGACCCAGTACTTC
CASSQGHGSGQETQYF
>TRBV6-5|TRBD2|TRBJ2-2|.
TGTGCCAGCAGGACTAGCGGGAGGCCCGGGGAGCTGTTTTTT
CASRTSGRPGELFF
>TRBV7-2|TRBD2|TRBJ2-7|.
TGTGCCAGCAGCGCGAGCCCCCGCGGGAGGGCCTACGAGCAGTACTTC
CASSASPRGRAYEQYF
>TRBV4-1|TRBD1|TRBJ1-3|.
TGCGCCAGCAGCCCAAGGACAGGGCCTGGAAACACCATATATTTT
CASSPRTGPGNTIYF
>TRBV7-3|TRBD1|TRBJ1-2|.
TGTGCCAGCAGCCCCCAGGGGGGGTTACAGTATGGCTACACCTTC
CASSPQGGLQYGYTF
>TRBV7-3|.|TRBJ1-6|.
TGTGCCAGCAGCATAGAAACAGGGACGGAGAATTCACCCCTCCACTTT
CASSIETGTENSPLHF
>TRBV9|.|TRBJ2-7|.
TGTGCCAGCAGCCCACGGGCCACAGGGTCGTACGAGCAGTACTTC
CASSPRATGSYEQYF
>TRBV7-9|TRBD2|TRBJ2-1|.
TGTGCCAGCAGCCTTAGCGGGGGGGCCGGCAATGAGCAGTTCTTC
CASSLSGGAGNEQFF
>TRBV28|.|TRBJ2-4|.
TGTGCCAGCAGTTCAAACAGGGTGGATTTAGTTAGAAACATTCAGTACTTC
CASSSNRVDLVRNIQYF
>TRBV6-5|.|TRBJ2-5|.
TGTGCCAGCTCAAAGAGCGCAGGGCCTGTGACCCAGTACTTC
CASSKSAGPVTQYF
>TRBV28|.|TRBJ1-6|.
TGTGCCAGCAGCCCGTTCCGTTCACCCCTCCACTTT
CASSPFRSPLHF
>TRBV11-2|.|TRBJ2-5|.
TGTGCCAGCAGCTCTGGGGGGTCCTGGCAGGAGACCCAGTACTTC
CASSSGGSWQETQYF
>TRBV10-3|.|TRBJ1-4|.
TGTGCCATCAGTGAGTCGTCCGGGCGTAGAGGAGAAAAACTGTTTTTT
CAISESSGRRGEKLFF
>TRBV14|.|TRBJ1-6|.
TGTGCCAGCAGCCTTCTGACAGCTTCCCTCCACTTT
CASSLLTASLHF
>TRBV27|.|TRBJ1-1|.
TGTGCCAGCAGAGAACGGGGGCGGCAGGGTTCGGGCAGCACTGAAGCTTTCTTT
CASRERGRQGSGSTEAFF
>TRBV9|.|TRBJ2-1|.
TGTGCCAGCAGCGATTACAGGGCGGGCGGGTACAATGAGCAGTTCTTC
CASSDYRAGGYNEQFF
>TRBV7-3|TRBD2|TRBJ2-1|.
TGTGCCAGCAGCTTAAGCGGGAGACCCTACAATGAGCAGTTCTTC
CASSLSGRPYNEQFF
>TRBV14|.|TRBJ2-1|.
TGTGCCAGCAGCCAACTGGAGGGCTCCTACAATGAGCAGTTCTTC
CASSQLEGSYNEQFF
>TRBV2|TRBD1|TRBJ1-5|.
TGTGCCAGCAGGGGGGACAGAAACAATCAGCCCCAGCATTTT
CASRGDRNNQPQHF
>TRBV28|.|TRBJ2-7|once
TGTGCCAGCAGTTTAGGGCAGGGGGGGCACGAGCAGTACTTC
CASSLGQGGHEQYF
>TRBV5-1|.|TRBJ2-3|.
TGCGCCAGCAGCCCTGACCTAATCAATACGCAGTATTTT
CASSPDLINTQYF
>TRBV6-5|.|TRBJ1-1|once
TGTGCCAGCAGTTACACCACAGGTGAAGCTTTCTTT
CASSYTTGEAFF
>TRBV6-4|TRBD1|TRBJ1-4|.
TGTGCCAGCAGTGACACAGGGGGAGCTAATGAAAAACTGTTTTTT
CASSDTGGANEKLFF
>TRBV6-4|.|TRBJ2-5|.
TGTGCCAGCAGTGACTCGAGGGAGACCCAGTACTTC
CASSDSRETQYF
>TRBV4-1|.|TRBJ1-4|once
TGCGCCAGCAGCCAAGACGTGACGGCAACTAATGAAAAACTGTTTTTT
CASSQDVTATNEKLFF
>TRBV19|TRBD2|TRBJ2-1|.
TGTGCCAGTAGTATATCCGGGACTAGCAGCAATGAGCAGTTCTTC
CASSISGTSSNEQFF
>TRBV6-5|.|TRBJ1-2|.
TGTGCCAGCAGCACAGGGCCGCCAATCTATGGCTACACCTTC
CASSTGPPIYGYTF
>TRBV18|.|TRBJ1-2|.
TGTGCCAGCTCACCCGGGGAAGCGGGCGGCTACACCTTC
CASSPGEAGGYTF
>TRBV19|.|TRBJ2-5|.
TGTGCCAGTAGTGAGGGTAGGGAGACCCAGTACTTC
CASSEGRETQYF
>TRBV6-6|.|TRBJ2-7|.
TGTGCCAGCAGCCTGGGACCTGATTACGAGCAGTACTTC
CASSLGPDYEQYF
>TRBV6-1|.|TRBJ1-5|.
TGTGCCAGCAGTGAAGATGGCAGGTATGGTCAGCCCCAGCATTTT
CASSEDGRYGQPQHF
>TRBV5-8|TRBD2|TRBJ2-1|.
TGTGCCAGCAGCCCACGGGGGGGGTCCTACAATGAGCAGTTCTTC
CASSPRGGSYNEQFF
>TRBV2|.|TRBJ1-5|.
TGTGCCAGCAGTGACCGGGACACATCGCGCAATCGGCCCCAGCATTTT
CASSDRDTSRNRPQHF
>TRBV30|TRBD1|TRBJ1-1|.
TGTGCCTGGGGAGGGACAGCGAACACTGAAGCTTTCTTT
CAWGGTANTEAFF
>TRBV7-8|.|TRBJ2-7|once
TGTGCCAGCAGCCTCGGCTTGAGGTACGAGCAGTACTTC
CASSLGLRYEQYF